Each of the 27 T cell receptor beta chains below was sequenced from the same sample in a study of shared clonotypes between healthy human individuals. Assay: immunoSEQ multiplex PCR; the TCRdb copy retains only in-frame clones and omits some. The table shows about a million clones, with about 80% occurring only once. Sequenced sample: memory CD4+ T cells sorted from blood. Subset meaning: CD45RA-negative fraction. Receptors originate from a man aged 18 to 35 in good health.

The chain combines TRBV5-1 with TRBJ1-2; 7 positions match TRBD1. The V and J ends lost 0 bases and 8 bases, in that order; junction bases with no gene match: 13. The CDR3 runs 16 residues. Germline lookup yields CDR1 SGHRS and CDR2 YFSETQ. Here the CDR3 DNA reads TGCGCCAGCAGCTTGGACCTAGCCGGGAGGACAGGCGGCTACACCTTC. Protein: CASSLDLAGRTGGYTF.

V usage is TRBV5-1 and J usage is TRBJ2-2; 9 nucleotides agree with TRBD2. Germline V gives CDR1 SGHRS, CDR2 YFSETQ. This CDR3 contains 14 residues. With V trimmed by 5 bases and J by 7 bases, 6 bases remained unmatched. The CDR3 coding sequence is TGCGCCAGCAGAAGTAGCGGGGGCCGCGGGGAGCTGTTTTTT. Amino acid sequence: CASRSSGGRGELFF.

In its sample, this clone was seen once. The rearrangement links TRBV28 to TRBJ1-6, with D uncertain. CDR1 and CDR2 from the germline V gene are MDHEN and SYDVKM. The CDR3 is 12 amino acids. V shed 1 base and J shed 9 bases, with 4 bases lying between them. CDR3 in amino acids: CASSLLVSPLHF. CDR3 DNA: TGTGCCAGCAGTTTATTAGTTTCACCCCTCCACTTT.

In this sample, this clone turned up once. The chain's CDR3 is CASSPPPGSFEDYGYTF. The CDR3 nucleotides read TGTGCCAGCAGCCCCCCCCCAGGGTCGTTCGAGGACTATGGCTACACCTTC. The V and J genes are TRBV28 and TRBJ1-2; D perhaps matches TRBD1 (5 bases). CDR1 and CDR2 from the germline V gene are MDHEN and SYDVKM. Trimming left V 6 bases short and J 3 bases short, with 23 bases between. The CDR3 spans 17 residues.

The chain uses TRBV27 and TRBJ2-7; 9 bases line up with TRBD1. This CDR3 is 16 amino acids long. Germline V CDR1 and CDR2: MNHEY, SMNVEV (reference sequence). Germline trimming cut 5 bases from V and 0 bases from J; bases unmatched to any gene: 8. The CDR3 DNA is TGTGCCAGCAGTGTTACACAGGGGGCCGTCTCCTACGAGCAGTACTTC. This encodes CASSVTQGAVSYEQYF.

Here the CDR3 reads CASSLDGGGVTQYF. The CDR3 bases are TGTGCCAGCAGCTTAGATGGGGGAGGTGTGACCCAGTACTTC. This chain connects TRBV7-8 to TRBJ2-5; TRBD2 might be the D (6 bases). V was trimmed by 1 base and J by 7 bases, leaving 13 bases between them. Per germline, CDR1 SGHVS and CDR2 FQNEAQ. This CDR3 contains 14 residues.

The V and J genes are TRBV9 and TRBJ2-1, with 8 bases fitting TRBD2. J gave up 5 bases and V 3 bases, and 10 bases lay outside the gene matches. This CDR3 is built from 16 residues. Germline-derived CDR1 and CDR2 are SGDLS and YYNGEE. The CDR3 coding sequence is TGTGCCAGCAGCGGGGTGGGGCTAGCGGGCGACAATGAGCAGTTCTTC. Amino acid sequence: CASSGVGLAGDNEQFF.

The rearrangement uses TRBV11-2 and TRBJ2-6; possibly TRBD1 for D (5 bases). CDR3 size: 14 residues. CDR1 is SGHAT and CDR2 is FQNNGV in the germline V gene. Deletions cut 5 bases from V and 17 bases from J, with 22 bases between. The CDR3 protein is CASSPETGWLKVTF. DNA for the CDR3: TGTGCCAGCAGCCCAGAAACAGGATGGTTAAAGGTGACTTTC.

The V call is TRBV13, the J call TRBJ2-7; D is ambiguous. CDR1 and CDR2 from the germline V gene are PRHDT and FYEKMQ (reference sequence). V was clipped by 7 bases and J by 4 bases, with 8 bases between them. The length of the CDR3 is 11 residues. The CDR3 is CASTSGYEQYF. The CDR3 coding sequence is TGTGCCAGCACCTCTGGGTACGAGCAGTACTTC.

V and J are TRBV5-1 and TRBJ2-7; possible D gene TRBD1, 5 bases. CDR1 SGHRS and CDR2 YFSETQ come from the germline V gene. The CDR3 consists of 13 residues. Trimming pared 1 base from V and 2 bases from J, leaving 7 bases between. CDR3 in amino acids: CASSLTTAYEQYF. Here the CDR3 DNA reads TGCGCCAGCAGCTTGACGACAGCCTACGAGCAGTACTTC.

The chain is built from TRBV7-2 and TRBJ2-3; 7 nucleotides align to TRBD2. V lost 0 bases and J lost 9; bases outside the gene matches: 9. Looked up from germline, CDR1 is SGHTA and CDR2 is FQGNSA. The CDR3 spans 15 residues. CDR3 region: CASSLATSASGTQYF. CDR3 nucleotides: TGTGCCAGCAGCTTAGCCACTAGCGCCTCCGGGACGCAGTATTTT.

This clone showed up just a few times. The chain uses TRBV30 and TRBJ1-5, with 7 bases fitting TRBD1. Germline CDR1 reads GTSNPN; CDR2 reads SVGIG (reference sequence). This CDR3 comprises 13 residues. The ends lost 3 bases at V and 4 bases at J; junction bases unmatched: 3. The CDR3 DNA reads as TGTGCCTGGAGGGGACAGACGAATCAGCCCCAGCATTTT. It yields the protein CAWRGQTNQPQHF.

This sequence joins TRBV12-5 and TRBJ2-3; TRBD1 agrees at 8 bases. The junction had 4 bases not matched to a gene; V was cut back by 5 bases and J by 9 bases. Germline V gene data show CDR1 as LGHNT and CDR2 as FRNRAP. CDR3 length: 12 amino acids. CDR3 sequence (DNA): TGTGCTAGTGGTCGGGACAGGCTAACGCAGTATTTT. Translating it yields CASGRDRLTQYF.

The gene calls are TRBV6-1 and TRBJ1-2; D is ambiguous. Trimming stripped 2 bases from V and 4 bases from J, with 17 bases between. The germline V gene encodes CDR1 MNHNS and CDR2 SASEGT. The CDR3 has 16 amino acids. CDR3 nucleotides: TGTGCCAGCAGTGAACACAGATTCCCTTTAAGCTATGGCTACACCTTC. This encodes CASSEHRFPLSYGYTF.

V and J are TRBV19 and TRBJ2-2; either TRBD1 or TRBD2 may supply D (5 bases each). The length of the CDR3 is 13 residues. The germline V and J ends were trimmed by 7 bases and 4 bases, with 10 bases remaining between them. CDR1 and CDR2 from the germline V gene are LNHDA and SQIVND (reference sequence). The CDR3 nucleotides read TGTGCCAGTACCAGGGACGGCACCGGGGAGCTGTTTTTT. Protein product: CASTRDGTGELFF.

This clone was picked up a small number of times. V usage is TRBV6-1 and J usage is TRBJ2-2; D call uncertain. CDR3 length: 15 amino acids. The germline gives CDR1 MNHNS, CDR2 SASEGT. The germline V and J ends were trimmed by 2 bases and 9 bases, with 16 bases remaining between them. The CDR3 protein is CASSEPRTNPRELFF. The CDR3 DNA is TGTGCCAGCAGTGAACCTAGGACGAATCCAAGGGAGCTGTTTTTT.

There are a few counts of this clone. The chain is built from TRBV7-6 and TRBJ2-3; 8 nucleotides line up with TRBD2. The CDR3 runs 16 residues. V trimming: 5 bases; J trimming: 2 bases; junction bases outside the gene matches: 9. Germline V gene lookup returns CDR1 SGHVS and CDR2 FNYEAQ. This chain's CDR3 is CASSPSSGGFTDTQYF. DNA of the CDR3: TGTGCCAGCAGCCCCAGCAGCGGGGGTTTCACAGATACGCAGTATTTT.

As concerns this clone: The sample has other DNA sequences that encode this CDR3 too. This chain joins TRBV27 and TRBJ2-7, with 7 positions matching TRBD2. Germline V gene sequence: CDR1 MNHEY, CDR2 SMNVEV (reference sequence). V trimming: 6 bases; J trimming: 4 bases; junction bases outside the gene matches: 0. CDR3 length: 11 amino acids. CDR3 sequence reads: CASRGGYEQYF. CDR3 DNA: TGTGCCAGCAGGGGGGGGTACGAGCAGTACTTC.

For this clone: It differs at one base from a far larger clone, so likely a read error. The same CDR3 arises from other DNA sequences in this sample as well. CDR3 sequence: CASSLIRGGAEAFF. The CDR3 region has the DNA TGTGCCAGCAGCCTGATACGAGGAGGCGCTGAAGCTTTCTTT. V usage is TRBV5-6 and J usage is TRBJ1-1; D is unclear. Germline CDR1 SGHDT, CDR2 YYEEEE. This CDR3 region has 14 residues. V was cut by 4 bases and J by 6 bases, with 16 bases left in between.

The chain is built from TRBV9 and TRBJ1-6, with D perhaps matching TRBD1 (6 bases). V lost 4 bases and J lost 0, with 17 bases in between. This CDR3 spans 18 amino acids. Germline V lookup: CDR1 SGDLS, CDR2 YYNGEE. CDR3 amino acids: CASSPTKGGHSYNSPLHF. DNA for the CDR3: TGTGCCAGCAGCCCAACTAAGGGGGGGCACTCCTATAATTCACCCCTCCACTTT.

This clone appeared a few times. V is TRBV30 and J is TRBJ1-1, with no clear D. From germline, CDR1 is GTSNPN and CDR2 SVGIG (reference sequence). Trimming cost V 0 bases and J 5 bases, with 10 bases left between them. This CDR3 has 13 residues. The CDR3 loop reads CAWSVEGRTEAFF. DNA of the CDR3: TGTGCCTGGAGTGTTGAAGGGAGGACTGAAGCTTTCTTT.

This clone was detected once. No DNA is shown, since the ends of the CDR3 on it are uncertain; the CDR3 is the one TCRdb lists. The V gene is TRBV28, the J gene TRBJ1-2; the DNA was not used to check the table's D call, TRBD1. Counting both end residues, the CDR3 totals 14 amino acids. Looked up from germline, CDR1 is MDHEN and CDR2 is SYDVKM. CDR3 residues: CASSTSDRGYGYTF.

The chain is built from TRBV5-1 and TRBJ1-3; no clear D. Germline CDR1 and CDR2: SGHRS and YFSETQ. The CDR3 length is 16 residues. The V end lost 2 bases, the J end lost 0 bases, and 12 bases lay between the germline ends. The CDR3 loop is CASSFEWRGSGNTIYF. As DNA, the CDR3 is TGCGCCAGCAGCTTCGAGTGGCGGGGCTCTGGAAACACCATATATTTT.

This clone was seen only a few times. The chain links TRBV28 to TRBJ1-6; D remains unclear. Germline loops: CDR1 MDHEN, CDR2 SYDVKM. This CDR3 is 13 amino acids long. The V gene lost 9 bases and the J gene lost 9 bases, with 15 bases spanning the gap. The CDR3 DNA follows: TGTGCCAGTAATTTATTTCAGGCTTCACCCCTCCACTTT. Protein: CASNLFQASPLHF.

A few counts support this clone. The V gene is TRBV7-2, the J gene TRBJ2-7; perhaps TRBD1 as D (6 bases). The CDR3 runs to 13 residues. In germline, CDR1 is SGHTA, CDR2 FQGNSA. The ends were cut back, 6 bases at V and 6 bases at J, with 15 bases in the middle. The CDR3 is CASSSGVSREQYF. Written as DNA, the CDR3 is TGTGCCAGCAGTTCAGGGGTCTCCCGCGAGCAGTACTTC. Combining the CDR3 with reference TRBV7-2 and TRBJ2-7 gives the whole variable domain GAGVSQSPSNKVTEKGKDVELRCDPISGHTALYWYRQSLGQGLEFLIYFQGNSAPDKSGLPSDRFSAERTGGSVSTLTIQRTQQEDSAVYLCASSSGVSREQYFGPGTRLTVT.

This clone was observed a single time. The chain couples TRBV29-1 to TRBJ2-3, with D possibly matching TRBD1 (5 bases). From germline, CDR1 is SQVTM and CDR2 ANQGSEA. The V end was cut by 8 bases, the J end by 2 bases, with 26 bases between. CDR3 length: 17 amino acids. The CDR3 is CSSIGVSAGFTTDTQYF. The CDR3 nucleotides are TGCAGCTCCATAGGGGTGTCTGCAGGGTTCACCACAGATACGCAGTATTTT.

This chain uses TRBV5-6 with TRBJ2-5, with D tentatively TRBD2 (6 bases). Trimming pared 4 bases from V and 3 bases from J, leaving 16 bases between. The CDR3 is 15 residues long. Per the germline V gene, CDR1 is SGHDT and CDR2 is YYEEEE. The DNA of the CDR3 is TGTGCCAGCAGCACTCTAGCGTCCAAAAAAGAGACCCAGTACTTC. This gives the protein CASSTLASKKETQYF.